The clone carrying this TCR beta chain was counted a few times. The antigen remains undetermined. The data were taken from a study of T cell responses to AZD1222 COVID-19 vaccine. Study in general: Some second doses came at about 4 weeks and others at about 12 weeks; these were pooled.

The germline V gene encodes CDR1 MDHEN and CDR2 SYDVKM. The junction had 9 bases not matched to a gene; V was cut back by 5 bases and J by 3 bases. This CDR3 is 15 amino acids long. This table comes from immunoSEQ multiplex PCR, and its TCRdb copy is limited to in-frame clones, with some not included. The data contain roughly 120,000 clones, 80% to 90% of them singletons. Study-level findings and limits: Mostly white British, mostly female donors; authors suggested clonal diversity may be underestimated. Of spike-specific TCRs, nearly half reportedly target regions left unmutated in variants. Spike-specific TCR breadth and depth went up after people got two AZD1222 doses.

Sequenced material: peripheral blood, taken on day 0 of AZD1222 vaccination. This sequence joins TRBV28 and TRBJ2-7; 8 bases agree with TRBD1. The receptor was isolated from an adult in good health. CDR3 bases: TGTGCCAGCAGTCCCCCGGGACAGGCAAACTACGAGCAGTACTTC. This gives the protein CASSPPGQANYEQYF.